This T cell receptor (beta chain) was observed in a study of blood T cell repertoires in COVID-19. Overall study context: The United States, Italy and Spain supplied acute and convalescent COVID-19 samples. Nucleic acid was either cDNA or gDNA, and it came from T cells, B-cell-depleted T cells, or PBMCs.

This table comes from immunoSEQ multiplex PCR, and its TCRdb copy is limited to in-frame clones, with some not included. The sample holds under 200,000 clones; roughly 85% are singletons and the top ten take around 8.2%. The CDR3 extends over 19 amino acids. The J segment lost 0 bases and the V segment lost 0 bases, leaving 10 bases of the junction unmatched. Germline assignment: CDR1 MGHRA and CDR2 YSYEKL. This chain connects TRBV4-1 to TRBJ1-4; 7 bases are a match to TRBD1. This clonotype was sampled from a man in his sixties with acute or convalescent COVID-19. Material for sequencing was peripheral blood. CDR3 in amino acids: CASSQDPMTGRTTNEKLFF. CDR3 in DNA: TGCGCCAGCAGCCAAGACCCTATGACAGGGAGAACAACTAATGAAAAACTGTTTTTT.